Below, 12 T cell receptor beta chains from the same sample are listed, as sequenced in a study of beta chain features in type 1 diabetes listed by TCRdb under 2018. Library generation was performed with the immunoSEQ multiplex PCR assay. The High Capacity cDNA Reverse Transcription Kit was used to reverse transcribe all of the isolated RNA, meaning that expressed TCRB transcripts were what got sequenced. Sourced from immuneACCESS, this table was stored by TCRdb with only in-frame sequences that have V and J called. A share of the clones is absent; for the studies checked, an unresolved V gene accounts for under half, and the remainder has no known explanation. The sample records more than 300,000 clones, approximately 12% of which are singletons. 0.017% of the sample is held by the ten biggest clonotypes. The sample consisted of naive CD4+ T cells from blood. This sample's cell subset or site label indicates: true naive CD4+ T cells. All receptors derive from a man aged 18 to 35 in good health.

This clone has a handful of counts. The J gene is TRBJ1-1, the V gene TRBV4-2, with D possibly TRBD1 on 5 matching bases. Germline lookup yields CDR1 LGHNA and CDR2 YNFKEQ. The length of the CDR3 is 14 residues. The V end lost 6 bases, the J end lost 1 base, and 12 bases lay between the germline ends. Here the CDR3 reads CASSPTAPNTEAFF. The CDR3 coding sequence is TGTGCCAGCAGTCCGACAGCACCGAACACTGAAGCTTTCTTT.

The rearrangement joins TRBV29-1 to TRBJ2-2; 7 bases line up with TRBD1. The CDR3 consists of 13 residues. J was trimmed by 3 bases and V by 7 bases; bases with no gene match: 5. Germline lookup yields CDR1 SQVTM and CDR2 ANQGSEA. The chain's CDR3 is CSADRADTGELFF. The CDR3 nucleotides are TGCAGCGCAGACAGGGCCGACACCGGGGAGCTGTTTTTT.

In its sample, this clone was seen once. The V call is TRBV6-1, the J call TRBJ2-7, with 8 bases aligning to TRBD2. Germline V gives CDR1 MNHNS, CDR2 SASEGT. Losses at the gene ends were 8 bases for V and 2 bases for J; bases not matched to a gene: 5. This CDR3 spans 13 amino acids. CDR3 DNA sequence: TGTGCCAGCCTTCGGGGGGGGACCTACGAGCAGTACTTC. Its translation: CASLRGGTYEQYF.

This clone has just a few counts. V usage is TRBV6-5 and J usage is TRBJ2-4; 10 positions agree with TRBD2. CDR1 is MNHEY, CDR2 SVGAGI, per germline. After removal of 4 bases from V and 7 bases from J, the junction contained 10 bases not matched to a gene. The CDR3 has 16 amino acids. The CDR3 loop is CASSSATSGKVNIQYF. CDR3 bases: TGTGCCAGCAGTTCCGCAACTAGCGGGAAGGTGAACATTCAGTACTTC.

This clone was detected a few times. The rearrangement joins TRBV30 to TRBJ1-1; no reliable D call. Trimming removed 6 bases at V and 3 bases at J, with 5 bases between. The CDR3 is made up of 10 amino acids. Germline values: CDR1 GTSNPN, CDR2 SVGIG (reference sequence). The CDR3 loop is CACDYTEAFF. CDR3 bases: TGTGCCTGCGACTACACTGAAGCTTTCTTT.

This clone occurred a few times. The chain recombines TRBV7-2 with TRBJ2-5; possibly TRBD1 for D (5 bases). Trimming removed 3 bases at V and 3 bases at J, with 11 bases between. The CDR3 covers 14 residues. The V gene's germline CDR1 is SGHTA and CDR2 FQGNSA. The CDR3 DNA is TGTGCCAGCAGCTTGAGATGGGGCGAAGAGACCCAGTACTTC. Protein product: CASSLRWGEETQYF.

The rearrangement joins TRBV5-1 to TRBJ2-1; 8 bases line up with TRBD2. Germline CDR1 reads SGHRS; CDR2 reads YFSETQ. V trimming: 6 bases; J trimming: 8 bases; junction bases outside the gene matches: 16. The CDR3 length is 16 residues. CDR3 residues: CASIPQAGVIPDEQFF. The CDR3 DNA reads TGCGCCAGCATTCCTCAAGCGGGAGTTATTCCGGATGAGCAGTTCTTC.

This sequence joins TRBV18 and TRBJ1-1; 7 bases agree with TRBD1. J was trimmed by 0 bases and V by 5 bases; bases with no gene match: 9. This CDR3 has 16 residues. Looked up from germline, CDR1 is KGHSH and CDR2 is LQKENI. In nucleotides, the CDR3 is TGTGCCAGCTCAACTGACAGGGCAATCATGAACACTGAAGCTTTCTTT. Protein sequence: CASSTDRAIMNTEAFF.

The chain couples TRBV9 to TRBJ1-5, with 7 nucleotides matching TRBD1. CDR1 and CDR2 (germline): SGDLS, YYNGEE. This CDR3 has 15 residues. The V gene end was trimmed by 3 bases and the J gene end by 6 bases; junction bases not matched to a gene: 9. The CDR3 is CASSASLGGLQPQHF. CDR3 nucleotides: TGTGCCAGCAGCGCTAGTTTAGGGGGCCTTCAGCCCCAGCATTTT.

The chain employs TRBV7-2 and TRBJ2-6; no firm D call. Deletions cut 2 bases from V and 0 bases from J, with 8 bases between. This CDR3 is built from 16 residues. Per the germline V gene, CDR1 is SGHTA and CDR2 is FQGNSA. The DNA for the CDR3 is TGTGCCAGCAGCTTATACCCAGTCTCTGGGGCCAACGTCCTGACTTTC. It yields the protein CASSLYPVSGANVLTF.

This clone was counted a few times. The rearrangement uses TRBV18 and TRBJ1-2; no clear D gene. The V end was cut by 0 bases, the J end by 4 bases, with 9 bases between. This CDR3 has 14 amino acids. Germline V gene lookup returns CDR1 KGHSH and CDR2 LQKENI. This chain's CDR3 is CASSPPLEGYGYTF. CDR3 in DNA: TGTGCCAGCTCACCACCGCTAGAAGGCTATGGCTACACCTTC.

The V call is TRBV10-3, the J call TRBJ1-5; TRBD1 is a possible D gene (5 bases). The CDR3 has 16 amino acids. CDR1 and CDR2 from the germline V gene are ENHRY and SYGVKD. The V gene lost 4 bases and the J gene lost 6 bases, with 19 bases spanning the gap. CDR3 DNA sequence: TGTGCCATCAGTGTTGGGGCACCCGGGCTGGGTCAGCCCCAGCATTTT. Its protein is CAISVGAPGLGQPQHF.